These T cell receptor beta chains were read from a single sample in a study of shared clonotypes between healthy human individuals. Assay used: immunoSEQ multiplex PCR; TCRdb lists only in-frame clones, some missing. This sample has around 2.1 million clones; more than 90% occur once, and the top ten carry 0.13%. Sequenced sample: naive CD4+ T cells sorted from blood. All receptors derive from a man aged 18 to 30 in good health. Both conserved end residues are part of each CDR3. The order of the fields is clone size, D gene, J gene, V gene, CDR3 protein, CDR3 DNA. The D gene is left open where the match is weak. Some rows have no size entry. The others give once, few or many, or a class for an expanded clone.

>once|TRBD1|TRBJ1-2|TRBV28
CASSLGQGAWYGYTF
TGTGCCAGCAGTTTGGGCCAGGGGGCGTGGTATGGCTACACCTTC
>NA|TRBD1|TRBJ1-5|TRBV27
CASSPGTVPFSSNQPQHF
TGTGCCAGCAGTCCGGGGACAGTGCCTTTCAGTAGCAATCAGCCCCAGCATTTT
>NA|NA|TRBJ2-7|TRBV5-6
CASSLLGYEQYF
TGTGCCAGCAGCTTGTTGGGGTACGAGCAGTACTTC
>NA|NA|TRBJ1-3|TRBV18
CASSPWVSPEGNTIYF
TGTGCCAGCTCACCATGGGTGAGTCCCGAAGGAAACACCATATATTTT
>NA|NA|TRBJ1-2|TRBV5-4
CASSLSSGFYGYTF
TGTGCCAGCAGCTTGTCTTCAGGGTTCTATGGCTACACCTTC
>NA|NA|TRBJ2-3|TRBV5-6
CASSRGILDTQYF
TGTGCCAGCAGTCGCGGGATATTGGATACGCAGTATTTT
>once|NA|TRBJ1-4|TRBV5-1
CASSLEGMGTNEKLFF
TGCGCCAGCAGCTTGGAGGGAATGGGAACTAATGAAAAACTGTTTTTT
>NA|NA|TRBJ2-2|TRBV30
CAWIGWTGELFF
TGTGCCTGGATAGGGTGGACCGGGGAGCTGTTTTTT
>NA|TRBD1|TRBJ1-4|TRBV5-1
CASSLNRQGAPGKLFF
TGCGCCAGCAGCTTGAACCGACAGGGGGCGCCGGGAAAACTGTTTTTT
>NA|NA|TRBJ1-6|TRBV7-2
CASSLAVTDNSPLHF
TGTGCCAGCAGCTTAGCGGTGACAGATAATTCACCCCTCCACTTT
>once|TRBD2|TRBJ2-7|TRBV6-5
CASRRTSGGPYEQYF
TGTGCCAGCAGGCGGACTAGCGGGGGACCCTACGAGCAGTACTTC
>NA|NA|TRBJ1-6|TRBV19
CASSTSRYSPLHF
TGTGCCAGTAGTACCTCAAGGTATTCACCCCTCCACTTT
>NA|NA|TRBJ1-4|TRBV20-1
CSASSGLKLFF
TGCAGTGCTAGCAGCGGTTTAAAACTGTTTTTT
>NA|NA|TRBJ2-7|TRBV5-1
CASSLEGPDEQYF
TGCGCCAGCAGCTTGGAGGGGCCCGACGAGCAGTACTTC
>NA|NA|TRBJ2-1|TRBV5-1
CASSASGQGAYNEQFF
TGCGCCAGCAGCGCGAGCGGGCAGGGGGCCTACAATGAGCAGTTCTTC
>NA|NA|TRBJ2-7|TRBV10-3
CAISGAGHDYEQYF
TGTGCCATCAGTGGCGCCGGACACGATTACGAGCAGTACTTC
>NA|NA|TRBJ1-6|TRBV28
CASSFPHRSYNSPLHF
TGTGCCAGCAGTTTTCCCCATCGCTCCTATAATTCACCCCTCCACTTT
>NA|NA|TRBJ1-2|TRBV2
CASSLQGSVYGYTF
TGTGCCAGCAGTTTGCAGGGCTCGGTTTATGGCTACACCTTC
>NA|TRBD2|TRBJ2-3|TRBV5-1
CASSLDGSGVYTQYF
TGCGCCAGCAGCTTGGATGGTAGCGGGGTATATACGCAGTATTTT
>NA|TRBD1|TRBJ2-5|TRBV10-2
CASKGGETQYF
TGCGCCAGCAAAGGGGGCGAGACCCAGTACTTC
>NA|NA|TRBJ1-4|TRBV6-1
CASSELGGNEKLFF
TGTGCCAGCAGTGAATTGGGCGGTAATGAAAAACTGTTTTTT
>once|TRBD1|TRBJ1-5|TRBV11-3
CASSLYPGQTLYSNQPQHF
TGTGCCAGCAGCTTGTATCCGGGACAGACATTATATAGCAATCAGCCCCAGCATTTT
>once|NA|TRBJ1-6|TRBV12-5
CASGPENRASGSPLHF
TGTGCTAGTGGGCCCGAAAACAGGGCCTCGGGTTCACCCCTCCACTTT
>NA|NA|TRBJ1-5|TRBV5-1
CASSWDGDQPQHF
TGCGCCAGCAGCTGGGACGGGGATCAGCCCCAGCATTTT
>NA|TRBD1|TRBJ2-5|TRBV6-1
CASSDLPRDSYGTQYF
TGTGCCAGCAGTGATCTCCCCCGGGACAGCTATGGGACCCAGTACTTC
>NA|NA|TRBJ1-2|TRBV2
CAQGGTTYGYTF
TGTGCACAGGGCGGGACAACCTATGGCTACACCTTC
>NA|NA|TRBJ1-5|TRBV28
CASSSGSHGWANQPQHF
TGTGCCAGCAGTTCGGGGTCGCATGGATGGGCCAATCAGCCCCAGCATTTT
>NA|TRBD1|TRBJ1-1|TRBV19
CASKRGQENTEAFF
TGTGCCTCCAAAAGGGGGCAGGAGAACACTGAAGCTTTCTTT
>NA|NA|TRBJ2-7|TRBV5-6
CASTGGDSYEQYF
TGTGCCAGCACCGGAGGGGATTCCTACGAGCAGTACTTC
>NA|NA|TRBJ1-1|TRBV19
CASSMLTNTEAFF
TGTGCCAGTAGTATGTTAACGAACACTGAAGCTTTCTTT
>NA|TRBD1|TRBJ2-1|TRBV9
CASSAGTGEYNEQFF
TGTGCCAGCAGCGCCGGGACAGGAGAGTACAATGAGCAGTTCTTC